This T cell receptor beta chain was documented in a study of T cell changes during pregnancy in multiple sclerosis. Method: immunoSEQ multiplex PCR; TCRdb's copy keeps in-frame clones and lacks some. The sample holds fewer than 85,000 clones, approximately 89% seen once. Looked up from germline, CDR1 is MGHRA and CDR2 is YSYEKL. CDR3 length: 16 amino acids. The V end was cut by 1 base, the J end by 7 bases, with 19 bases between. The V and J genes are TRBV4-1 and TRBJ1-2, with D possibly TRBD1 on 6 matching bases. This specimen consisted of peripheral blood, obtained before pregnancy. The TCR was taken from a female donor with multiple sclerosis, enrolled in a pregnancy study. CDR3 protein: CASSQVIPQGGGGYTF. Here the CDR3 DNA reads TGCGCCAGCAGCCAAGTCATCCCCCAAGGGGGGGGTGGCTACACCTTC.